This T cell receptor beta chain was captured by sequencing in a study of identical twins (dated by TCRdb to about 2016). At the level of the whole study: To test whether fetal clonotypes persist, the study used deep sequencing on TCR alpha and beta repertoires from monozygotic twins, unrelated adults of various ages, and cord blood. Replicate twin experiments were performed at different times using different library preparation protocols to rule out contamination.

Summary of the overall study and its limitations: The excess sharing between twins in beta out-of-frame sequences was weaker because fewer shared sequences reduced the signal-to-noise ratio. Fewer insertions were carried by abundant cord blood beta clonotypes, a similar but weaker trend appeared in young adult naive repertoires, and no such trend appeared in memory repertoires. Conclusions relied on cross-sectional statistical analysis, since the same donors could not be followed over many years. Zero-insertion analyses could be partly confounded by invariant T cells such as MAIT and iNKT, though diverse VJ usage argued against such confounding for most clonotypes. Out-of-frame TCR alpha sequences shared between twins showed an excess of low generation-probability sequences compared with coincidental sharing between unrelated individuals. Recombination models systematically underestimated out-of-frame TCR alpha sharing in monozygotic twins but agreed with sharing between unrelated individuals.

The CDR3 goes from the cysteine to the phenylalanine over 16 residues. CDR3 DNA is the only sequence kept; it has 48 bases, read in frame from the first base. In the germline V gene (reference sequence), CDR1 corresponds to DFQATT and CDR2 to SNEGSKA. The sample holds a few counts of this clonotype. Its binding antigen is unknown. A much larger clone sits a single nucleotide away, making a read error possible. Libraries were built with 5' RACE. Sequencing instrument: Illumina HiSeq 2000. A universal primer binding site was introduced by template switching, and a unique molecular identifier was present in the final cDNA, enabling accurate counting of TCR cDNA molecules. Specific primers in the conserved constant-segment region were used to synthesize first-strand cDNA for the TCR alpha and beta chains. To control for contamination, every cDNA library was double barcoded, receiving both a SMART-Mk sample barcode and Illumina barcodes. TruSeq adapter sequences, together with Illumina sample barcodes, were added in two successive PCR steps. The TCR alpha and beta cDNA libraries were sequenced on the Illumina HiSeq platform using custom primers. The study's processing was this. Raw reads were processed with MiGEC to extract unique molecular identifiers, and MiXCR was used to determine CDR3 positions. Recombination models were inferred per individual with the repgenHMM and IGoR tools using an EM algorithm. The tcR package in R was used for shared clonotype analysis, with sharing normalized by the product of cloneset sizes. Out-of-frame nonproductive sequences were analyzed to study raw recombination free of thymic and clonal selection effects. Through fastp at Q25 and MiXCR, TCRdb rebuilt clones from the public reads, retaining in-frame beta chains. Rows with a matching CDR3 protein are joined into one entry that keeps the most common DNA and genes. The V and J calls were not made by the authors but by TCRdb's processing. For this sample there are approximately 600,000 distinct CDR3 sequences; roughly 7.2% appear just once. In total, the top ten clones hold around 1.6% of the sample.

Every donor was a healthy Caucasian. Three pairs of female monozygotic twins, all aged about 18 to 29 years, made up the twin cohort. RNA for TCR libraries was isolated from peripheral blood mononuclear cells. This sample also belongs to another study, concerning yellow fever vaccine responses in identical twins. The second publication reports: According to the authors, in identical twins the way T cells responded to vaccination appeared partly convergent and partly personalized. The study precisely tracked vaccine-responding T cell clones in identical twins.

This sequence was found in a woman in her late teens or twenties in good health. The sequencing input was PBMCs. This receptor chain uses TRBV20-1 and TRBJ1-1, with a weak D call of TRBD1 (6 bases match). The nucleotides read TGCTGTGCTAGAGATCATAGAGGGGGTCTCCGCACTGAAGCTTTCTTT. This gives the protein CCARDHRGGLRTEAFF.